The clone carrying this TCR beta chain showed up just a few times. This specimen belongs to a study of T-cell reconstitution after alpha-beta-depleted transplantation in children. The CDR3 has 14 residues. Germline assignment: CDR1 SEHNR and CDR2 FQNEAQ (reference sequence). The ends lost 8 bases at V and 6 bases at J; junction bases unmatched: 8. The library targeted TCRbeta and was prepared with unique molecular identifiers. TCRdb re-called the PCR reads through MiXCR, storing one row per CDR3 protein. Here the sample spans about 690,000 distinct CDR3 sequences, over 15% being singletons. The TCR sequence derives from a human donor who donated a stem cell graft to a child with acute myeloid leukemia. Source: PBMCs from the stem cell graft donor, taken from the stem cell graft. The chain links TRBV7-9 to TRBJ2-7, with 12 bases that match TRBD1. The CDR3 sequence is CASRKGQGAFEQYF. As DNA, the CDR3 is TGTGCCAGCCGCAAGGGACAGGGGGCGTTCGAGCAGTACTTC.